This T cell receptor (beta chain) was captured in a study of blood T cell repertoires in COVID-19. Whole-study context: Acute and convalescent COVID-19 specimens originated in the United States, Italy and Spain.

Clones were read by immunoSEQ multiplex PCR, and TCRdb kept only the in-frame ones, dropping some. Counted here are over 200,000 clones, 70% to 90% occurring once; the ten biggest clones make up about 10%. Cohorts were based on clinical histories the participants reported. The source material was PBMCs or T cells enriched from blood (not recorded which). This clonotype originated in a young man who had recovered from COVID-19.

The CDR3 DNA reads as TGTGCCAGCAGCCGGGGACAGGGGGTGACAGATACGCAGTATTTT. Residues: CASSRGQGVTDTQYF. This chain links TRBV3-1 (or the pseudogene TRBV3-2) with TRBJ2-3; TRBD1 agrees at 11 bases. The CDR3 is 15 residues long. Germline V gives CDR1 LGHDT, CDR2 YNNKEL (reference sequence). Unmatched junction bases numbered 3, after V lost 4 bases and J lost 3 bases.